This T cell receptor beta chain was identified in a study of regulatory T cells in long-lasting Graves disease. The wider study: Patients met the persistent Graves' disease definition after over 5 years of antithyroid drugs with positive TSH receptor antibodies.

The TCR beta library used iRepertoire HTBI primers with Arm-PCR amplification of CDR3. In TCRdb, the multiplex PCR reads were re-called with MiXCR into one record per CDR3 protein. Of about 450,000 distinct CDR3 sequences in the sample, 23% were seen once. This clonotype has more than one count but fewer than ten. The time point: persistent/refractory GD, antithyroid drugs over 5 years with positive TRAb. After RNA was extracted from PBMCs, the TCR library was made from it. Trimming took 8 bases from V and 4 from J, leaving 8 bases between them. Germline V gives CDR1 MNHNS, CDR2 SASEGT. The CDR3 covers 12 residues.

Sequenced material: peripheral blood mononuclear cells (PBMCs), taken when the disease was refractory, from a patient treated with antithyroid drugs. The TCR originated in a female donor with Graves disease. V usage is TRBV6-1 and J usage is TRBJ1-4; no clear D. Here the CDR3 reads CASGRLNEKLFF. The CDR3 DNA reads TGTGCCAGCGGCCGCCTTAATGAAAAACTGTTTTTT.